This T cell receptor (beta chain) originates from a study of response to subunit inactivated influenza vaccine. Germline V gives CDR1 ENHRY, CDR2 SYGVKD. V was cut by 6 bases and J by 0 bases, with 6 bases left in between. This CDR3 comprises 14 residues. Via MiXCR, TCRdb re-called the RT-PCR reads, giving one row per CDR3 protein. The sample lists hundreds of thousands of distinct CDR3 sequences, about a sixth occurring once. Study-wide results and limits: The authors put forward the suggestion that each seasonal influenza vaccination may bring in only a limited number of new T cells.

Comment on this clonotype: Its specificity is unknown.

Sequences were derived from PBMCs from blood, sampled less than 13 days after vaccination. The V gene is TRBV10-3, the J gene TRBJ2-6; D might be TRBD1 (5 bases). This receptor was identified in a man between 45 and 60 years old who received an inactivated influenza vaccine. CDR3 protein: CAIRDSSGANVLTF. The CDR3 nucleotides read TGTGCCATCAGAGACAGCTCTGGGGCCAACGTCCTGACTTTC.